This TCR beta chain was observed in a study of CD8 T cells in ankylosing spondylitis listed by TCRdb under 2017. In the study overall: The study set out to find disease-linked TCR variants by profiling T cell receptor beta repertoires in ankylosing spondylitis patients and healthy donors. The full study cohort was made up of about 24 ankylosing spondylitis patients and 108 healthy donors. Peripheral blood was sampled, and synovial fluid was additionally collected from ankylosing spondylitis patients. Study-wide conclusions, independent of this receptor: According to the report, matched synovial fluid samples from ankylosing spondylitis patients were significantly enriched for the disease-linked clones. The disease-linked clones showed a CD8+ phenotype and occurred at relatively low frequencies in peripheral blood. Some of the motif variants had been reported before in the synovial fluid and blood of reactive arthritis patients, a finding that suggests common disease-initiation mechanisms. Blood from ankylosing spondylitis patients appeared to be characterized by a TCR beta motif composed of roughly eight highly homologous amino acid variants.

Sequencing took place on an Illumina HiSeq 2500. Quantitative 5'-RACE with molecular barcodes was the method used to prepare the TCR beta libraries. The study's processing was this. A new computational method based on a probabilistic model of VDJ rearrangement was used to identify disease-linked TCR variants. TCRdb handled the public reads itself, with Q25 trimming in fastp and clone calling in MiXCR, and kept productive beta chains. Rows with a matching CDR3 protein are joined into one entry that keeps the most common DNA and genes. Here the V and J calls rest on TCRdb's processing, not on the authors' analysis. This sample gives 200,000 to 250,000 distinct CDR3 sequences in total; about 11% of them show up just once. The ten largest clones add up to about 6.8% of the sample. On this clonotype itself: There is no known antigen for this receptor. Base-call qualities are not available, and no considerably larger clone is one nucleotide away.

Source material: blood, either unsorted or a sorted T cell fraction (not recorded which). The clonotype was recovered from a male donor with ankylosing spondylitis or in good health (not recorded which).

The sequenced DNA: TGTGCCAGCTCAGATTCTATACAGGGTGTTGTTCCAGATACGCAGTATTTT. Its protein reads: CASSDSIQGVVPDTQYF. Recombination linked TRBV2 to TRBJ2-3; 6 matching bases give a weak D call of TRBD1. Reading the germline V gene gives CDR1 SNHLY and CDR2 FYNNEI. Trimming removed 8 bases from V and 4 bases from J, leaving 25 bases between the germline ends. From the cysteine up to the phenylalanine, the CDR3 has a length of 17 residues. The read is trimmed to its CDR3 DNA, 51 bases read in frame from base 1. The CDR3 plus the reference TRBV2 and TRBJ2-3 genes for the other parts give the full variable domain: EPEVTQTPSHQVTQMGQEVILRCVPISNHLYFYWYRQILGQKVEFLVSFYNNEISEKSEIFDDQFSVERPDGSNFTLKIRSTKLEDSAMYFCASSDSIQGVVPDTQYFGPGTRLTVL.